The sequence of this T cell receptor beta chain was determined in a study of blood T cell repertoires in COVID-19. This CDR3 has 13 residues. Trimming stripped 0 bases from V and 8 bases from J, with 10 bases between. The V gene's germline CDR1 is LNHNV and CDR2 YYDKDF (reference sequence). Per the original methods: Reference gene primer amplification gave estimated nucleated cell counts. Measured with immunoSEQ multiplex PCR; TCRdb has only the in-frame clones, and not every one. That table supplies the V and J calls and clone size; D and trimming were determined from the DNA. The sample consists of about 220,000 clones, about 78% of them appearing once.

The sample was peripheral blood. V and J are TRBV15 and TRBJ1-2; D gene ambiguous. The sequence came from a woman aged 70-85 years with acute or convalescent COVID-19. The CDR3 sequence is CATSRDLAGGYTF. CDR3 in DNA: TGTGCCACCAGCAGAGATCTCGCCGGGGGCTACACCTTC. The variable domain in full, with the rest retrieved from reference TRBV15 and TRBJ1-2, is DAMVIQNPRYQVTQFGKPVTLSCSQTLNHNVMYWYQQKSSQAPKLLFHYYDKDFNNEADTPDNFQSRRPNTSFCFLDIRSPGLGDTAMYLCATSRDLAGGYTFGSGTRLTVV.